A selection of T cell receptor beta chains follows, all from one sample in a study of glioma-infiltrating T cells. A single record per CDR3 protein comes from TCRdb applying MiXCR to the multiplex PCR reads. The data hold about 130,000 distinct CDR3 sequences, with around 25% observed a single time. Sequenced: glioma tissue, nonneoplastic brain tissue, or PBMCs (not recorded which). All receptors derive from a human donor with low-grade glioma or glioblastoma, undergoing nonglioma brain surgery, or in good health (not recorded which). CDR3s include the opening cysteine and the closing phenylalanine or tryptophan. D genes are given only for firm matches. The size of a clone is reported for some rows only, either as once, few or many, or as a class for expanded clones.

V,D,size,J,CDR3,DNA
TRBV7-9,.,many,TRBJ1-5,CASSLEGVSNQPQHF,TGTGCCAGCAGCTTAGAAGGGGTTAGCAATCAGCCCCAGCATTTT
TRBV6-4,TRBD2,few,TRBJ2-1,CASSEPVRGLAGGSSEQFF,TGTGCCAGCAGTGAACCCGTCCGCGGCCTAGCGGGGGGGAGTAGTGAGCAGTTCTTC
TRBV12-3/TRBV12-4,.,few,TRBJ1-5,CASSSGANQPQHF,TGTGCCAGCAGCTCAGGAGCCAATCAGCCCCAGCATTTT
TRBV28,.,few,TRBJ2-6,CASSLSGRPTGANVLTF,TGTGCCAGCAGTTTGTCAGGGCGACCTACTGGGGCCAACGTCCTGACTTTC
TRBV7-2,.,medium-sized,TRBJ1-5,CASSLSDNQPQHF,TGTGCCAGCAGCTTAAGCGACAATCAGCCCCAGCATTTT
TRBV14,.,many,TRBJ1-4,CASSQGVATNEKLFF,TGTGCCAGCAGCCAAGGAGTCGCAACTAATGAAAAACTGTTTTTT
TRBV2,.,.,TRBJ2-1,CASSVHNEQFF,TGTGCCAGCAGTGTCCACAATGAGCAGTTCTTC
TRBV7-9,TRBD1,.,TRBJ2-1,CASSQGTGRYNEQFF,TGTGCCAGCAGCCAGGGGACAGGGAGATACAATGAGCAGTTCTTC
TRBV20-1,TRBD2,.,TRBJ2-1,CSARGPRTSGGNEQFF,TGCAGTGCTAGGGGCCCGCGGACTAGCGGGGGTAATGAGCAGTTCTTC
TRBV6-1,.,.,TRBJ1-1,CASSRQNAGTGAFF,TGTGCCAGCAGCCGACAGAATGCCGGCACTGGAGCTTTCTTT
TRBV5-1,.,.,TRBJ2-1,CASSLLSAEVYNEQFF,TGCGCCAGCAGCTTGCTCTCAGCTGAAGTATACAATGAGCAGTTCTTC
TRBV10-3,.,.,TRBJ2-1,CAISRDTNEQFF,TGTGCCATCAGCCGGGACACCAATGAGCAGTTCTTC
TRBV5-6,TRBD1,few,TRBJ2-5,CASSPDGTGQETQYF,TGTGCCAGCAGCCCCGACGGGACAGGGCAAGAGACCCAGTACTTC
TRBV10-3,TRBD2,few,TRBJ2-3,CAISPSGGEDTQYF,TGTGCCATCAGTCCTAGCGGGGGGGAAGATACGCAGTATTTT
TRBV20-1,.,few,TRBJ1-2,CSASPQNYGYTF,TGCAGTGCTAGTCCCCAAAATTATGGCTACACCTTC
TRBV7-2,TRBD2,few,TRBJ2-5,CASSFSSGGAETQYF,TGTGCCAGCAGCTTTTCTAGCGGGGGGGCGGAGACCCAGTACTTC
TRBV14,.,.,TRBJ1-1,CASSTTPSPNTEASF,TGTGCCAGCAGCACAACGCCTTCACCGAACACTGAAGCTTCCTTT
TRBV28,.,many,TRBJ2-1,CASSSPPGIDEQFF,TGTGCCAGCAGTTCACCCCCCGGAATCGATGAGCAGTTCTTC
TRBV6-6,.,many,TRBJ1-2,CASSYSTGQRSNYGYTF,TGTGCCAGCAGTTACTCCACCGGACAGAGATCTAACTATGGCTACACCTTC
TRBV18,.,.,TRBJ1-6,CASSGSKNSPLHF,TGTGCCAGCTCAGGATCTAAGAATTCACCCCTCCACTTT
TRBV20-1,.,many,TRBJ1-4,CSAREVTDAGEKLFF,TGCAGTGCTAGAGAAGTGACCGACGCGGGTGAAAAACTGTTTTTT
TRBV6-6,.,many,TRBJ2-1,CASSYDRSYNEQFF,TGTGCCAGCAGTTACGACCGCTCCTACAATGAGCAGTTCTTC
TRBV7-2,.,many,TRBJ1-1,CASSFTTAHTEAFF,TGTGCCAGCAGCTTTACGACGGCCCACACTGAAGCTTTCTTT
TRBV4-2,.,few,TRBJ1-1,CASSQVNGAPEAFF,TGTGCCAGCAGCCAAGTTAACGGGGCCCCGGAAGCTTTCTTT
TRBV3-1,TRBD1,few,TRBJ1-1,CASNYRGTNTEAFF,TGTGCCAGCAACTACAGGGGGACGAACACTGAAGCTTTCTTT
TRBV6-2/TRBV6-3,TRBD2,many,TRBJ2-5,CASSYYGGKETQYF,TGTGCCAGCAGTTACTACGGGGGGAAAGAGACCCAGTACTTC
TRBV28,.,few,TRBJ1-6,CASSLTASYNSPLHF,TGTGCCAGCAGTTTAACAGCATCCTATAATTCACCCCTCCACTTT
TRBV6-1,.,many,TRBJ1-1,CASSYPTGEAFF,TGTGCCAGCAGTTATCCCACGGGTGAAGCTTTCTTT
TRBV28,TRBD1,.,TRBJ1-2,CASVKGQGASGYTF,TGTGCCAGCGTCAAGGGACAGGGGGCGTCGGGCTACACCTTC
TRBV12-3/TRBV12-4,.,.,TRBJ2-3,CASSLVSSTFTDAQYF,TGTGCCAGCAGTTTAGTCTCTAGCACATTCACAGATGCGCAGTATTTT
TRBV5-8,TRBD1,.,TRBJ1-5,CASSLRGGQGAEAQHF,TGTGCCAGCAGCCTAAGGGGCGGACAGGGGGCTGAGGCCCAGCATTTT
TRBV19,TRBD2,few,TRBJ2-5,CASSTPRGGQETQYF,TGTGCCAGTAGTACCCCGCGCGGGGGGCAAGAGACCCAGTACTTC
TRBV7-9,.,.,TRBJ1-2,CASSPRDTPNYGYTF,TGTGCCAGCAGCCCCCGGGACACCCCTAACTATGGCTACACCTTC
TRBV11-3,.,many,TRBJ1-1,CASSSFGGNTEAFF,TGTGCCAGCAGCTCCTTCGGGGGGAACACTGAAGCTTTCTTT
TRBV30,TRBD1,.,TRBJ2-5,CAWSWDRKETQYF,TGTGCCTGGAGTTGGGACAGAAAAGAGACCCAGTACTTC
TRBV3-1,.,few,TRBJ2-1,CASSHTSEQFF,TGTGCCAGCAGCCATACTAGTGAGCAGTTCTTC
TRBV2,.,few,TRBJ2-5,CASSWTWETQYF,TGTGCCAGCAGCTGGACTTGGGAGACCCAGTACTTC
TRBV6-1,TRBD1,many,TRBJ1-6,CATTWTGQANSPLHF,TGTGCCACCACCTGGACAGGGCAAGCTAATTCACCCCTCCACTTT
TRBV6-1,TRBD1,few,TRBJ1-2,CASALSRGPYGYTF,TGTGCCAGCGCGCTGAGCAGGGGGCCTTATGGCTACACCTTC
TRBV28,TRBD1,few,TRBJ1-6,CASRPNRGRNSPLHF,TGTGCCAGCAGACCCAACAGGGGGAGAAATTCACCCCTCCACTTT
TRBV12-3/TRBV12-4,.,.,TRBJ2-5,CASSSPATTKETQYF,TGTGCCAGCAGTTCCCCCGCGACTACGAAAGAGACCCAGTACTTC
TRBV6-2/TRBV6-3,.,.,TRBJ2-1,CTSSYSGRPQPYNEQFF,TGTACCAGCAGTTACTCGGGTCGTCCCCAACCTTACAATGAGCAGTTCTTC
TRBV7-2,.,.,TRBJ1-1,CASSRRKENTEAFF,TGTGCCAGCAGCCGACGAAAGGAGAACACTGAAGCTTTCTTT
TRBV6-6,.,many,TRBJ1-1,CASSYRPGSRAFF,TGTGCCAGCAGTTACCGCCCAGGGTCTAGAGCTTTCTTT
TRBV6-1,TRBD2,many,TRBJ2-3,CASSRLAGTTDTQYF,TGTGCCAGCAGCCGACTAGCGGGGACCACAGATACGCAGTATTTT
TRBV24-1,TRBD2,.,TRBJ2-5,CATSEPLAGKQETQYF,TGTGCCACCAGTGAACCACTAGCGGGGAAGCAAGAGACCCAGTACTTC
TRBV7-2,TRBD2,many,TRBJ2-1,CASSLARAGAYNEQFF,TGTGCCAGCAGCTTAGCTCGAGCGGGGGCGTACAATGAGCAGTTCTTC
TRBV18,.,.,TRBJ1-3,CASSPVTSSGNTIYF,TGTGCCAGCTCACCGGTGACTTCCTCTGGAAACACCATATATTTT
TRBV20-1,.,few,TRBJ2-6,CSAPQSTSGANVLTF,TGCAGTGCTCCCCAGTCTACCTCTGGGGCCAACGTCCTGACTTTC
TRBV29-1,.,.,TRBJ1-1,CSVLEGANTEAFF,TGCAGCGTTTTAGAGGGCGCGAACACTGAAGCTTTCTTT
TRBV5-1,.,few,TRBJ1-2,CASSWDFTQDGYTF,TGCGCCAGCAGCTGGGACTTTACCCAGGATGGCTACACCTTC
TRBV7-2,.,many,TRBJ2-5,CASSFKGYRLSVGETQYF,TGTGCCAGCAGCTTCAAAGGGTATAGACTCTCCGTTGGGGAGACCCAGTACTTC
TRBV9,TRBD2,few,TRBJ2-5,CASSVGLTSRETQYF,TGTGCCAGCAGCGTGGGTCTGACTAGCCGGGAGACCCAGTACTTC
TRBV3-1,TRBD1,.,TRBJ2-1,CASSLLGQGVGYNEQFF,TGTGCCAGCAGCCTACTGGGACAGGGGGTTGGATACAATGAGCAGTTCTTC
TRBV7-8,.,few,TRBJ1-1,CASTLTVLQAEAFF,TGTGCCAGCACCCTGACAGTTCTCCAGGCTGAAGCTTTCTTT
TRBV4-1,.,.,TRBJ1-5,CASSRRRPNQPQHF,TGTGCCAGCAGCAGACGGCGCCCCAATCAGCCCCAGCATTTT
TRBV7-2,.,.,TRBJ1-2,CASSRQGSGYGYTF,TGTGCCAGCAGCCGTCAGGGGAGTGGGTATGGCTACACCTTC
TRBV2,.,many,TRBJ1-5,CASSEHVGGRLNQPQHF,TGTGCCAGCAGTGAACATGTGGGTGGCAGATTAAATCAGCCCCAGCATTTT
TRBV7-9,TRBD1,.,TRBJ1-1,CASSLMRQGSTEAFF,TGTGCCAGCAGCTTAATGCGACAGGGGAGCACTGAAGCTTTCTTT
TRBV18,TRBD1,.,TRBJ2-3,CASSPQTGVSTDTQYF,TGTGCCAGCTCACCACAGACAGGGGTGAGCACAGATACGCAGTATTTT